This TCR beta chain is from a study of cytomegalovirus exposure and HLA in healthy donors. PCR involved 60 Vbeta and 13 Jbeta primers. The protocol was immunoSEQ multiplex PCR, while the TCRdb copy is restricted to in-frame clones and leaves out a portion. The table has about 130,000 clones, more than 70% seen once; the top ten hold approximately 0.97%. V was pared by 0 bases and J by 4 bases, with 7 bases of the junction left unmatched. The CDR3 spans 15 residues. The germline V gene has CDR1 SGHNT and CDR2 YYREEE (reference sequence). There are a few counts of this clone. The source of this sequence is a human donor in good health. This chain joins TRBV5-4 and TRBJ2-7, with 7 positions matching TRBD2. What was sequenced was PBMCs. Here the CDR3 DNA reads TGTGCCAGCAGCTTGGGGGCCGGGGAGGGGTACGAGCAGTACTTC. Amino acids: CASSLGAGEGYEQYF.